This TCR beta chain was obtained from a study of cytomegalovirus exposure and HLA in healthy donors. Researchers ran the PCR with 60 Vbeta and 13 Jbeta primers. Assay: immunoSEQ multiplex PCR; the TCRdb copy retains only in-frame clones and omits some. Of some 180,000 clones listed, 9.5% are singletons. This clone was counted a few times. The antigen is unknown. Whole-study findings and limits: Upon later analysis, TCR association rates were observed to vary by HLA locus, being highest for DRB1 and lowest for HLA-C. In a later analysis, more than 15,000 TCR beta sequences were associated with HLA alleles at 0.05 false discovery rate. Common viral pathogens seemed to be connected with several of the most significant clusters, according to a later analysis. Cytomegalovirus status was reportedly diagnosed by the classifier with high sensitivity and specificity.

The CDR3 contains 14 residues. V lost 6 bases and J lost 1, with 13 bases in between. The germline V gene has CDR1 MNHEY and CDR2 SMNVEV (reference sequence). The specimen was PBMCs. V and J are TRBV27 and TRBJ2-7; TRBD2 might be the D (6 bases). The TCR comes from a woman aged 25-40 years in good health and CMV-seropositive. Here the CDR3 DNA reads TGTGCCAGCAGACCCGGGGCGGGGTCCTACGAGCAGTACTTC. Residues: CASRPGAGSYEQYF.